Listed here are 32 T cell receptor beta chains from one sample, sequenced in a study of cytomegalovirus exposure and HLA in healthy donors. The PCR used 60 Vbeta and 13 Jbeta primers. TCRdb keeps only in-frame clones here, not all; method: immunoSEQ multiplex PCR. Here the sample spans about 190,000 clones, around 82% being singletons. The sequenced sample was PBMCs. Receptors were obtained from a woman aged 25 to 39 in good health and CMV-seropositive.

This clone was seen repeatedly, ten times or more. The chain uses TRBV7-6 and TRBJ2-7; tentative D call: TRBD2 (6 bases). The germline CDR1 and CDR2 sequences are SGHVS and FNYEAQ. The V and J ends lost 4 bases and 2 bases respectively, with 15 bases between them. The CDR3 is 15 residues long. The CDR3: CASSSLAGGAYEQYF. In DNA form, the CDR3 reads TGTGCCAGCAGCTCGCTAGCTGGAGGGGCCTACGAGCAGTACTTC. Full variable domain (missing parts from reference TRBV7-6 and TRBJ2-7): GAGVSQSPRYKVTKRGQDVALRCDPISGHVSLYWYRQALGQGPEFLTYFNYEAQQDKSGLPNDRFSAERPEGSISTLTIQRTEQRDSAMYRCASSSLAGGAYEQYFGPGTRLTVT.

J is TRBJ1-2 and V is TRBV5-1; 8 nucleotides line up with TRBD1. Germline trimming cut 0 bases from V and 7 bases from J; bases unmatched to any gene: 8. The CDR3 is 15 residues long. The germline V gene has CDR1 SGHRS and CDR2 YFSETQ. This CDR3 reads CASSLEAGGFGGYTF. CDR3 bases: TGCGCCAGCAGCTTGGAAGCAGGGGGCTTTGGTGGCTACACCTTC. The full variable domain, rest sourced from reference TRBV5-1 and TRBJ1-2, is KAGVTQTPRYLIKTRGQQVTLSCSPISGHRSVSWYQQTPGQGLQFLFEYFSETQRNKGNFPGRFSGRQFSNSRSEMNVSTLELGDSALYLCASSLEAGGFGGYTFGSGTRLTVV.

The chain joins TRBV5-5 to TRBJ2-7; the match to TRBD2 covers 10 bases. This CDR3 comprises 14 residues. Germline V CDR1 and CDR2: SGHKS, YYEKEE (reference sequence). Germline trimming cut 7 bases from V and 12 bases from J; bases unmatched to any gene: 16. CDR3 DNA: TGTGCCAGCGGCGTCCTAGCGGGGGCTCCTCCAACGTACTTC. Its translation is CASGVLAGAPPTYF. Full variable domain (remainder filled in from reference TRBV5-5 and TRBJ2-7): DAGVTQSPTHLIKTRGQQVTLRCSPISGHKSVSWYQQVLGQGPQFIFQYYEKEERGRGNFPDRFSARQFPNYSSELNVNALLLGDSALYLCASGVLAGAPPTYFGPGTRLTVT.

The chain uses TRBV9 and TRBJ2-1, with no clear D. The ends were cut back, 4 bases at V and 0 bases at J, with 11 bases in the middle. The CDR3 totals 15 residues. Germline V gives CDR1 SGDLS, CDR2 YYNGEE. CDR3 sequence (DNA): TGTGCCAGCAGCTCTGACTTGAGCTCCTACAATGAGCAGTTCTTC. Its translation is CASSSDLSSYNEQFF.

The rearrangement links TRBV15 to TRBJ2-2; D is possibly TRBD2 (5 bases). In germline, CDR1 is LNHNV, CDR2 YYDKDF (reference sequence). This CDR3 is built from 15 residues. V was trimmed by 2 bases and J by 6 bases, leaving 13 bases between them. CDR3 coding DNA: TGTGCCACCAGCAGACCTAATCTAGCTTCCGGGGAGCTGTTTTTT. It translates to CATSRPNLASGELFF. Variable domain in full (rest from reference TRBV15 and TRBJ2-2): DAMVIQNPRYQVTQFGKPVTLSCSQTLNHNVMYWYQQKSSQAPKLLFHYYDKDFNNEADTPDNFQSRRPNTSFCFLDIRSPGLGDTAMYLCATSRPNLASGELFFGEGSRLTVL.

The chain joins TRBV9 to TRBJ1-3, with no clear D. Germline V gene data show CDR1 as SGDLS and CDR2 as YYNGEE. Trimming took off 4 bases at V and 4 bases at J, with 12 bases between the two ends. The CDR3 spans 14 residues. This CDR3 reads CASSPGWSGNTIYF. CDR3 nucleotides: TGTGCCAGCAGCCCCGGTTGGTCCGGAAACACCATATATTTT.

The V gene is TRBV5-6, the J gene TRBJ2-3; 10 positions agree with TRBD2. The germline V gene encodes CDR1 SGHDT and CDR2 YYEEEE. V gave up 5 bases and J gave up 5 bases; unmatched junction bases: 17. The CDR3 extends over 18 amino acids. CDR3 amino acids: CASRSVRRERLAGDTQYF. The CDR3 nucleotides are TGTGCCAGCAGGTCGGTGAGGCGGGAAAGACTAGCGGGAGATACGCAGTATTTT.

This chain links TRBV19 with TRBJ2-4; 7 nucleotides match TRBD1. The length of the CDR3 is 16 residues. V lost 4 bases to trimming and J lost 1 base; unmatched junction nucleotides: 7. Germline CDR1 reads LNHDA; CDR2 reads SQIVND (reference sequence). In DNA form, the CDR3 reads TGTGCCAGTAGTACCTGGACAGGCCTGGCCAAAAACATTCAGTACTTC. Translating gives CASSTWTGLAKNIQYF.

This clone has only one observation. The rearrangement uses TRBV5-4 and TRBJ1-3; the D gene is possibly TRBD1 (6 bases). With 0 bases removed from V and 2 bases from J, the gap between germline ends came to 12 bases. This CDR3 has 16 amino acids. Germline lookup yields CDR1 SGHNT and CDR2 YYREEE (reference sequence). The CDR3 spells CASSLASGTTGNTIYF. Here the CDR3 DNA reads TGTGCCAGCAGCTTGGCCTCCGGGACAACTGGAAACACCATATATTTT.

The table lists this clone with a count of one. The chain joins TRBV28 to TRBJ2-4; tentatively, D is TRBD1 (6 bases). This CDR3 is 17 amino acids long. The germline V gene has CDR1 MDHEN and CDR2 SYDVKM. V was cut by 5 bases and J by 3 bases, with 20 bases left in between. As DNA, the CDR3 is TGTGCCAGCAGTCCCATTGGGGGATTACAGGGCAAAAACATTCAGTACTTC. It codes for CASSPIGGLQGKNIQYF.

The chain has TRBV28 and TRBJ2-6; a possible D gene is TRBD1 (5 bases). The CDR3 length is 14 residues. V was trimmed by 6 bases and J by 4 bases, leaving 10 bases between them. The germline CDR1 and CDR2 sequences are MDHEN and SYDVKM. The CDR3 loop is CASRSRAGANVLTF. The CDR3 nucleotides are TGTGCCAGCAGGAGCAGGGCCGGGGCCAACGTCCTGACTTTC.

In nucleotides, the CDR3 is TGTGCCAGTACCGCGGGTAGCGGGAGCCAAGAGACCCAGTACTTC. It specifies CASTAGSGSQETQYF. The genes are TRBV19 and TRBJ2-5; 9 bases agree with TRBD2. V was clipped by 7 bases and J by 1 base; unmatched bases: 7. Germline V CDR1 and CDR2: LNHDA, SQIVND (reference sequence). The CDR3 has 15 amino acids.

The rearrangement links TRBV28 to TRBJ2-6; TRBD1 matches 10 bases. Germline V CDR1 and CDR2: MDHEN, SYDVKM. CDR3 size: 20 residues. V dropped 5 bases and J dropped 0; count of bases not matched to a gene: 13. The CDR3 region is CASSPWWGTGVISGANVLTF. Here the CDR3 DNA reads TGTGCCAGCAGTCCCTGGTGGGGGACAGGGGTTATCTCTGGGGCCAACGTCCTGACTTTC.

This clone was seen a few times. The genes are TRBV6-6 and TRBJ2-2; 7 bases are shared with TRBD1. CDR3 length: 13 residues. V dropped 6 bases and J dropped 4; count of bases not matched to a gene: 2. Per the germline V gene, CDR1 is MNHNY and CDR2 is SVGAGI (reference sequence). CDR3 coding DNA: TGTGCCAGCAGGGGACAGCCCACCGGGGAGCTGTTTTTT. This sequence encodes CASRGQPTGELFF.

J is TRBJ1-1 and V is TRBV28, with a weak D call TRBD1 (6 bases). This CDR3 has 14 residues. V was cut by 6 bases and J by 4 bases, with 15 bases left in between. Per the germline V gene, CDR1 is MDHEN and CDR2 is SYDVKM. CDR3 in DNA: TGTGCCAGCAGCCTAACAGGGCCCCCCACTGAAGCTTTCTTT. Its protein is CASSLTGPPTEAFF.

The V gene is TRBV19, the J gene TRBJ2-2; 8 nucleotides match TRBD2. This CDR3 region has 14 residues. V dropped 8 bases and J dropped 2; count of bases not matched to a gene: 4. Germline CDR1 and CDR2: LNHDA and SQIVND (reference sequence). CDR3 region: CASSTSGNTGELFF. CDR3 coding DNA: TGTGCCAGTTCCACTAGCGGCAACACCGGGGAGCTGTTTTTT.

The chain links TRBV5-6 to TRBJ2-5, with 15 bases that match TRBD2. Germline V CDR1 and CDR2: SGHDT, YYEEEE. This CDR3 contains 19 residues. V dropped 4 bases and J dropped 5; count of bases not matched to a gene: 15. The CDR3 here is CASSRNRGLAGGIGETQYF. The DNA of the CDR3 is TGTGCCAGCAGCAGAAACAGGGGACTAGCGGGAGGAATCGGGGAGACCCAGTACTTC. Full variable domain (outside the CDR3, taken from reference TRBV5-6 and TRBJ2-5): DAGVTQSPTHLIKTRGQQVTLRCSPKSGHDTVSWYQQALGQGPQFIFQYYEEEERQRGNFPDRFSGHQFPNYSSELNVNALLLGDSALYLCASSRNRGLAGGIGETQYFGPGTRLLVL.

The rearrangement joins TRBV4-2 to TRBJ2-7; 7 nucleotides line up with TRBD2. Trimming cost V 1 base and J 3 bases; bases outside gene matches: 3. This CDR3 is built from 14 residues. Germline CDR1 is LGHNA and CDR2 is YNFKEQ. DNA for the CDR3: TGTGCCAGCAGCCAAGGACTAGCTTTCTACGAGCAGTACTTC. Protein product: CASSQGLAFYEQYF.

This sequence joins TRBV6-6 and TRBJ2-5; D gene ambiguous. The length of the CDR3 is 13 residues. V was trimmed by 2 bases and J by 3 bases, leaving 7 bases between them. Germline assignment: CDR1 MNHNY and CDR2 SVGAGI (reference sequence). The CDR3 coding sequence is TGTGCCAGCAGTTACCCAGAAGAAGAGACCCAGTACTTC. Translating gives CASSYPEEETQYF.

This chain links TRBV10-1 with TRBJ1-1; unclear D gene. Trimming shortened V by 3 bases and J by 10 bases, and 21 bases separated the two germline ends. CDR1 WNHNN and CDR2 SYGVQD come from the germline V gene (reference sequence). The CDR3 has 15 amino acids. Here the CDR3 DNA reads TGCGCCAGCAGTGACCAAGGTCGTGATAGACTGGCAGCTTTCTTT. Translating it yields CASSDQGRDRLAAFF.

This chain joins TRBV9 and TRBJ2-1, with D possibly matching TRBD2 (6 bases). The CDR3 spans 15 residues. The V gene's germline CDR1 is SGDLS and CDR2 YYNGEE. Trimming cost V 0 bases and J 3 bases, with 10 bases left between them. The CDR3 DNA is TGTGCCAGCAGCGTAGGGGGGGTGAACTACAATGAGCAGTTCTTC. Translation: CASSVGGVNYNEQFF.

CDR3 DNA sequence: TGTGCCAGCAGCTTGGCGGGGAGGGGCGACTACAATGAGCAGTTCTTC. Amino acids: CASSLAGRGDYNEQFF. The rearrangement links TRBV5-6 to TRBJ2-1, with TRBD2 matching 7 bases. Per the germline V gene, CDR1 is SGHDT and CDR2 is YYEEEE. Germline trimming cut 0 bases from V and 3 bases from J; bases unmatched to any gene: 6. This CDR3 comprises 16 residues.

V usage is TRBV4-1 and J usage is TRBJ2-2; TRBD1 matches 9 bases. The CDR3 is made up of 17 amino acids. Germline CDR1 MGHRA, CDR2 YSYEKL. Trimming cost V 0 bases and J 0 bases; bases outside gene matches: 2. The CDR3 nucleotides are TGCGCCAGCAGCCAAGATAGGGACAGGGCGAACACCGGGGAGCTGTTTTTT. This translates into CASSQDRDRANTGELFF.

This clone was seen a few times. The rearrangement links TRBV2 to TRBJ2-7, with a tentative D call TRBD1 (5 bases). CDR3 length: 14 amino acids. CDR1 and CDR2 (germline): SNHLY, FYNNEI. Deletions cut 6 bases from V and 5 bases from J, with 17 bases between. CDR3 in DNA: TGTGCCAGCAGGGAATATCTGACAGATCACGAGCAGTACTTC. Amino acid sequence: CASREYLTDHEQYF.

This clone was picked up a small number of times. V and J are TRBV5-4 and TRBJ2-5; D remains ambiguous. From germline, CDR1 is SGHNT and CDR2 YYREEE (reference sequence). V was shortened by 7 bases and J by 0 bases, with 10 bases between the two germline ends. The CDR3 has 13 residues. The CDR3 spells CASQLTYQETQYF. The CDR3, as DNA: TGTGCCAGCCAACTAACGTACCAAGAGACCCAGTACTTC.

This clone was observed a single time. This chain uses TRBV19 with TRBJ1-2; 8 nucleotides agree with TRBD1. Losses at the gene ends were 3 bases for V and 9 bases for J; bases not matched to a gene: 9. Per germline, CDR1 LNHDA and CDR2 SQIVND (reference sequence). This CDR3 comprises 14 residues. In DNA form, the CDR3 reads TGTGCCAGTAGTATGGACAGGGACTTTCCGAGCTACACCTTC. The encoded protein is CASSMDRDFPSYTF.

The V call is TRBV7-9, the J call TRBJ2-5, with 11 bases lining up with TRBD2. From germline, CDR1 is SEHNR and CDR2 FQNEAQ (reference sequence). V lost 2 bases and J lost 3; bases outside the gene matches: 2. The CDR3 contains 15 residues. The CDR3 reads CASSLTSGSEETQYF. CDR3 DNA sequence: TGTGCCAGCAGCTTAACTAGCGGGAGTGAAGAGACCCAGTACTTC.

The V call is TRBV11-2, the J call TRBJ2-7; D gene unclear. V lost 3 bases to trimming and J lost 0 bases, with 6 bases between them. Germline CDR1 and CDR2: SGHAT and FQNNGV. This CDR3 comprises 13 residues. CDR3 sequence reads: CASSFSDSYEQYF. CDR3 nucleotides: TGTGCCAGCAGCTTCTCAGACTCCTACGAGCAGTACTTC.

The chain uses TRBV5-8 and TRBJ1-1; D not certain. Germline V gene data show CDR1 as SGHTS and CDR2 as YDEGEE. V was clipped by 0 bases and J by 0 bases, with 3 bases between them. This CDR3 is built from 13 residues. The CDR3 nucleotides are TGTGCCAGCAGCTTGGCTCTGAACACTGAAGCTTTCTTT. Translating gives CASSLALNTEAFF. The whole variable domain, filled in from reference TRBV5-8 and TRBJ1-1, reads EAGVTQSPTHLIKTRGQQATLRCSPISGHTSVYWYQQALGLGLQFLLWYDEGEERNRGNFPPRFSGRQFPNYSSELNVNALELEDSALYLCASSLALNTEAFFGQGTRLTVV.

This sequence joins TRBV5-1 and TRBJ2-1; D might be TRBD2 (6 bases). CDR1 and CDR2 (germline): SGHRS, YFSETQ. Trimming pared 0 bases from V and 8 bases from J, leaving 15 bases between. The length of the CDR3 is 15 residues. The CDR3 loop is CASSLARGAEDEQFF. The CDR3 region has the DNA TGCGCCAGCAGCTTGGCACGCGGGGCGGAAGATGAGCAGTTCTTC.

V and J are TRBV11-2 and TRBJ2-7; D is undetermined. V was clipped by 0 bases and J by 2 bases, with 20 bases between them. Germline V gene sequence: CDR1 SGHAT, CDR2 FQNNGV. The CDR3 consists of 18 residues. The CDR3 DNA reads TGTGCCAGCAGCTTAGATCTAATGATGGGCAGCCTGACCTACGAGCAGTACTTC. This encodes CASSLDLMMGSLTYEQYF.

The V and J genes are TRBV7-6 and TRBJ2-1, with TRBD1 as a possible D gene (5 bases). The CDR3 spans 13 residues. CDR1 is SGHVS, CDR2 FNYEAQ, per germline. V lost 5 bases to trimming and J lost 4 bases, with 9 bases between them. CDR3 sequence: CASSLTDYNEQFF. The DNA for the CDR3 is TGTGCCAGCAGCCTGACAGATTACAATGAGCAGTTCTTC.